This TCR beta chain was identified in a study of blood T cell repertoires in COVID-19. Across the whole study: The analysed material was cDNA or gDNA that came from T cells, B-cell-depleted T cells, or PBMCs.

Cohorts were determined from participant-reported clinical history. CDR3 length equals 12 residues. The V end was cut by 6 bases, the J end by 1 base, with 6 bases between. Germline CDR1 reads LGHNA; CDR2 reads YNFKEQ. Authors' processing steps: Estimation of nucleated cell counts was performed using reference gene primer amplification. The protocol was immunoSEQ multiplex PCR, while the TCRdb copy is restricted to in-frame clones and leaves out a portion. Clone size and the V and J calls come from that table; the DNA yielded D and trimming. Of over 250,000 clones in the sample, around nine tenths were seen once.

V usage is TRBV4-2 and J usage is TRBJ1-2; D is unclear. The sequenced sample consisted of PBMCs or T cells enriched from blood (not recorded which). The sequence came from a man between 60 and 70 years old who had recovered from COVID-19. The CDR3 nucleotides read TGTGCCAGCAGGGCCAGTAACTATGGCTACACCTTC. This encodes CASRASNYGYTF.